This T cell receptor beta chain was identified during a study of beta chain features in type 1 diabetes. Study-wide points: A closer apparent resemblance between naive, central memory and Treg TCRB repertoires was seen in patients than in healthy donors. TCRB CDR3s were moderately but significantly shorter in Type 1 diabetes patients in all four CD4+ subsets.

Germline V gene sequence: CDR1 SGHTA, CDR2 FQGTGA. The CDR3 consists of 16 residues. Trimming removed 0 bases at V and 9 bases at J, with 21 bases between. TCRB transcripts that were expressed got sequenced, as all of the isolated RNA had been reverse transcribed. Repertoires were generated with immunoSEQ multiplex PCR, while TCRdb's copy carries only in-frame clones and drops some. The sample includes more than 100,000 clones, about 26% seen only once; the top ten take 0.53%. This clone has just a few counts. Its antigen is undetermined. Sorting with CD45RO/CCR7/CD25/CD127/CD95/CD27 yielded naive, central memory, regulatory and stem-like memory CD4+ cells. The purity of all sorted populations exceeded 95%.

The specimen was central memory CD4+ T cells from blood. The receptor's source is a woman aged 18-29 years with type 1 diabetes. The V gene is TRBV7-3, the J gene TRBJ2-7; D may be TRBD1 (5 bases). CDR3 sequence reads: CASSLTQAGPGAMQYF. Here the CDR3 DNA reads TGTGCCAGCAGCTTAACGCAAGCAGGGCCTGGGGCCATGCAGTACTTC.